This TCR beta chain was profiled in a study of radiotherapy plus CTLA-4 blockade in lung cancer. Study context: Overall, roughly 18% of patients showed an objective response, while over 25% attained disease control.

Patients had chemo-refractory metastatic non-small-cell lung cancer and received focal radiation plus CTLA-4 blockade that used ipilimumab. The repertoire was sequenced with immunoSEQ multiplex PCR; TCRdb's copy has only in-frame clones and lacks some. The data show approximately 48,000 clones, with roughly four fifths seen just once and more than 4% held by the top ten. Germline lookup yields CDR1 MNHNS and CDR2 SASEGT. CDR3 length equals 15 residues. With 3 bases removed from V and 5 bases from J, the gap between germline ends came to 16 bases. The TCR sequence derives from a human donor with non-small cell lung cancer whose response to radiotherapy plus ipilimumab could not be evaluated. The sample in question was peripheral blood, obtained from a patient treated with radiotherapy plus ipilimumab. The chain employs TRBV6-1 and TRBJ1-2, with D tentatively TRBD1 (6 bases). The CDR3 is CASSDRGLKGYGYTF. DNA of the CDR3: TGTGCCAGCAGTGATAGGGGGTTGAAGGGGTATGGCTACACCTTC.